Below, one T cell receptor beta chain is given with its context. The source of the sample is a study of blood T cell repertoires in COVID-19. Two consecutive negative NP/OP PCR tests, clearance, or resolved symptoms defined Cohort 3 recovery. Germline CDR1 is WNHNN and CDR2 is SYGVQD (reference sequence). Trimming removed 10 bases from V and 6 bases from J, with 40 bases in between. The CDR3 sequence is 21 residues long. The method was immunoSEQ multiplex PCR; TCRdb's version includes in-frame clones alone and lacks a portion of them. The table records some 500,000 clones, roughly 90% of them present only once.

This receptor was taken from a middle-aged woman who had recovered from COVID-19. Material: PBMCs or T cells enriched from blood (not recorded which). J is TRBJ1-5 and V is TRBV10-1; D is unclear. The CDR3 protein is CAKLKVQVHPSVDGGSQPQHF. The CDR3 region has the DNA TGCGCCAAACTAAAGGTGCAGGTTCATCCATCAGTTGACGGAGGAAGTCAGCCCCAGCATTTT.